The 12 T cell receptor beta chains below were found in one sample sequenced in a study of control samples from healthy donors and cancer patients. Profiling relied on immunoSEQ multiplex PCR, and the TCRdb table lists in-frame clones only, not all of them. The repertoire holds about 85,000 clones, with around 90% as singletons. The sequenced material came from blood. These receptors were obtained from a woman aged 55-75 years in good health.

The chain links TRBV5-1 to TRBJ2-7; tentative D call: TRBD2 (6 bases). The germline V gene has CDR1 SGHRS and CDR2 YFSETQ. CDR3 size: 13 residues. V was trimmed by 5 bases and J by 2 bases, leaving 11 bases between them. The CDR3 region has the DNA TGCGCCAGCAGGGCGGGACCTACCTACGAGCAGTACTTC. Its translation is CASRAGPTYEQYF.

The chain uses TRBV18 and TRBJ2-2, with 9 nucleotides matching TRBD1. With 0 bases clipped from V and 0 bases from J, the junction kept 2 bases outside the gene matches. Germline CDR1 KGHSH, CDR2 LQKENI. This CDR3 is built from 17 residues. The CDR3 loop reads CASSPPGTGTNTGELFF. In nucleotides, the CDR3 is TGTGCCAGCTCACCACCCGGGACAGGGACGAACACCGGGGAGCTGTTTTTT.

This clone appeared once. V gene TRBV6-4 combines with J gene TRBJ2-6, with no clear D. V was clipped by 5 bases and J by 0 bases, with 11 bases between them. The CDR3 runs 16 residues. Looked up from germline, CDR1 is MRHNA and CDR2 is SNTAGT. CDR3 bases: TGTGCCAGCAGTCCCTCTGTGTCCTCTGGGGCCAACGTCCTGACTTTC. Amino acids: CASSPSVSSGANVLTF.

This clone was recorded once. V gene TRBV5-1 combines with J gene TRBJ1-1; 11 positions agree with TRBD1. Germline CDR1 is SGHRS and CDR2 is YFSETQ. The CDR3 is 14 residues long. V lost 9 bases to trimming and J lost 5 bases; unmatched junction nucleotides: 9. The CDR3 nucleotides read TGCGCCACTACGGACAGGGGGCCGGGGACTGAAGCTTTCTTT. This codes for CATTDRGPGTEAFF.

This sequence joins TRBV12-5 and TRBJ1-1, with TRBD1 matching 7 bases. CDR3 length: 13 amino acids. Germline V CDR1 and CDR2: LGHNT, FRNRAP. The junction had 5 bases not matched to a gene; V was cut back by 6 bases and J by 4 bases. CDR3 DNA: TGTGCTAGTGGGCCACAGGGGCGCACTGAAGCTTTCTTT. This translates into CASGPQGRTEAFF.

J is TRBJ1-2 and V is TRBV29-1; D perhaps matches TRBD1 (5 bases). The CDR3 has 12 amino acids. The V end lost 0 bases, the J end lost 8 bases, and 10 bases lay between the germline ends. Germline CDR1 reads SQVTM; CDR2 reads ANQGSEA. The CDR3 is CSVEDYGTGYTF. Here the CDR3 DNA reads TGCAGCGTTGAAGATTATGGGACGGGCTACACCTTC.

This rearrangement joins TRBV2 to TRBJ1-5, with D hard to call. This CDR3 has 13 residues. The V end was cut by 3 bases, the J end by 3 bases, with 6 bases between. Germline values: CDR1 SNHLY, CDR2 FYNNEI. The chain's CDR3 is CASSDGVNQPQHF. CDR3 sequence (DNA): TGTGCCAGCAGTGACGGGGTCAATCAGCCCCAGCATTTT.

V usage is TRBV19 and J usage is TRBJ1-5; 7 bases are shared with TRBD1. The V segment lost 3 bases and the J segment 4 bases; nucleotides outside the gene matches: 9. Germline V gives CDR1 LNHDA, CDR2 SQIVND (reference sequence). The CDR3 is made up of 16 amino acids. In DNA form, the CDR3 reads TGTGCCAGTAGTATGTTCCGAGGGGGCAAAAATCAGCCCCAGCATTTT. Translating it yields CASSMFRGGKNQPQHF.

The chain combines TRBV5-1 with TRBJ1-2, with D possibly being TRBD1 (5 bases). Looked up from germline, CDR1 is SGHRS and CDR2 is YFSETQ. The CDR3 is 13 amino acids. Trimming left V 0 bases short and J 6 bases short, with 9 bases between. CDR3 sequence (DNA): TGCGCCAGCAGCTTGGAGTGGGGGGATGGCTACACCTTC. It yields the protein CASSLEWGDGYTF.

The rearrangement links TRBV11-2 to TRBJ2-2; TRBD2 aligns across 7 bases. Per the germline V gene, CDR1 is SGHAT and CDR2 is FQNNGV. The CDR3 extends over 15 amino acids. Germline trimming cut 4 bases from V and 7 bases from J; bases unmatched to any gene: 9. CDR3 nucleotides: TGTGCCAGCAGCTCAATCAGACTAGCAGGCGGGGAGCTGTTTTTT. The encoded protein is CASSSIRLAGGELFF. The full variable domain, rest sourced from reference TRBV11-2 and TRBJ2-2, is EAGVAQSPRYKIIEKRQSVAFWCNPISGHATLYWYQQILGQGPKLLIQFQNNGVVDDSQLPKDRFSAERLKGVDSTLKIQPAKLEDSAVYLCASSSIRLAGGELFFGEGSRLTVL.

The gene calls are TRBV6-5 and TRBJ1-1; D perhaps matches TRBD1 (5 bases). Per the germline V gene, CDR1 is MNHEY and CDR2 is SVGAGI. Trimming cost V 6 bases and J 1 base, with 9 bases left between them. This CDR3 contains 13 residues. In nucleotides, the CDR3 is TGTGCCAGCAGCAGGGAGGGGAACACTGAAGCTTTCTTT. Translation gives CASSREGNTEAFF.

This sequence joins TRBV5-1 and TRBJ1-4; D remains unclear. Germline V gene data show CDR1 as SGHRS and CDR2 as YFSETQ. This CDR3 comprises 16 residues. The V gene lost 0 bases and the J gene lost 8 bases, with 17 bases spanning the gap. The CDR3 bases are TGCGCCAGCAGCTTGGTCGAGGCCAGCCCGGGGGAAAAACTGTTTTTT. It encodes CASSLVEASPGEKLFF.